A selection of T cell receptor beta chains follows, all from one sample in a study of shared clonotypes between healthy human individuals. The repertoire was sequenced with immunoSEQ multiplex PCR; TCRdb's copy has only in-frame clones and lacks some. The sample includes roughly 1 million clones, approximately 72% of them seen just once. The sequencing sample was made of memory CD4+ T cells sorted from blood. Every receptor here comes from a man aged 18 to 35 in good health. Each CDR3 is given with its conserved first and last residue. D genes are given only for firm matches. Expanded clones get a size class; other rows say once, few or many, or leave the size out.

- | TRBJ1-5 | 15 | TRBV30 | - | TGTGCCTGGAGTTCTTCGACCGACAGGAGGCAGCCCCAGCATTTT | CAWSSSTDRRQPQHF
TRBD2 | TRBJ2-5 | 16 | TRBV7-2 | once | TGTGCCAGCAGCTGGGGACTAGCCCAGAGGGGGGAGACCCAGTACTTC | CASSWGLAQRGETQYF
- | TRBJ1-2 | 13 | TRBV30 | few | TGTGCCTGGAGTGTACTGAGGGGTCGAGGCTACACCTTC | CAWSVLRGRGYTF
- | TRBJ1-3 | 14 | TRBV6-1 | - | TGTGCCAGCACTTCGGGACTGTCTGGAAACACCATATATTTT | CASTSGLSGNTIYF
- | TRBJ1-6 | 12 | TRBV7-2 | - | TGTGCCAGCAGCTTAGATAGGGGTACCCTCCACTTT | CASSLDRGTLHF
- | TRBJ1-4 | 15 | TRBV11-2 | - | TGTGCCAGCAGCCGATGGGGGACCGTCCCTGGAAAACTGTTTTTT | CASSRWGTVPGKLFF
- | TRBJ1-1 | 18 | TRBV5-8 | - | TGTGCCAGCAGCTTGGGGGTTAAGGGGGGCTATAAGAACACTGAAGCTTTCTTT | CASSLGVKGGYKNTEAFF
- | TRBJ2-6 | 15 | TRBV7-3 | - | TGTGCCAGCAGCCCAAGGGGCCCCGGGGCCAACGTCCTGACTTTC | CASSPRGPGANVLTF
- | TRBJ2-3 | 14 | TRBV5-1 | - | TGCGCCAGCAGCTTCCCCTCCGGCACAGATACGCAGTATTTT | CASSFPSGTDTQYF
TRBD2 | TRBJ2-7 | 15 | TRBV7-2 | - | TGTGCCAGCAGCTTAGAGGCGGGAGCCCCCTACGAGCAGTACTTC | CASSLEAGAPYEQYF
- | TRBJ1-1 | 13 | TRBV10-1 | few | TGCGCCAGCAGGGCATCCCTGGGCACTGAAGCTTTCTTT | CASRASLGTEAFF
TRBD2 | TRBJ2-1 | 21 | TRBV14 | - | TGTGCCAGCAGCCAATTTCGGAGCCCGGGACTAGCGGGAAATCGGTACAATGAGCAGTTCTTC | CASSQFRSPGLAGNRYNEQFF
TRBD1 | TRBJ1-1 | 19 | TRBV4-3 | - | TGCGCCAGCAGCCAAGATGAGTTCGCAGGGGGCCTTTTCAACACTGAAGCTTTCTTT | CASSQDEFAGGLFNTEAFF
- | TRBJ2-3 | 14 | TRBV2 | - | TGTGCCAGCGGTGGGGGCTCCGGGTTGGATACGCAGTATTTT | CASGGGSGLDTQYF
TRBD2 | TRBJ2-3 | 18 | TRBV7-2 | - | TGTGCCAGCAGCCTCCTCTTAACTAGCGGGGGGGCAGGAGATACGCAGTATTTT | CASSLLLTSGGAGDTQYF
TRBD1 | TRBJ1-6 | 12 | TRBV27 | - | TGTGCCAGCAGTTTTGGACAGGGAGCCCTCCACTTT | CASSFGQGALHF
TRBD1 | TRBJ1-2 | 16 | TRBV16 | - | TGTGCCAGCAGTCAAGTCGGACAGGGGGCTAACTATGGCTACACCTTC | CASSQVGQGANYGYTF
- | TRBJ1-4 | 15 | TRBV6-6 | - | TGTGCCAGCAGTTCAACAGGGATTTTTAGTGAAAAACTGTTTTTT | CASSSTGIFSEKLFF
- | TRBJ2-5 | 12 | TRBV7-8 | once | TGTGCCAGCAGCTTAGTGGGTGGGACCCAGTACTTC | CASSLVGGTQYF
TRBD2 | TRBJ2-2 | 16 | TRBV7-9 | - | TGTGCCAGCAGCTTAGCCGGGACTAGACGGGCCGGGGAGCTGTTTTTT | CASSLAGTRRAGELFF
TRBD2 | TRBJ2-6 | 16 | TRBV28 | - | TGTGCCAGCATTGTCGGGGGGGCTACCGGGGCCAACGTCCTGACTTTC | CASIVGGATGANVLTF
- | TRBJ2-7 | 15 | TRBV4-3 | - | TGCGCCAGCAGCCAGCACCGGGTCAAACGCTACGAGCAGTACTTC | CASSQHRVKRYEQYF
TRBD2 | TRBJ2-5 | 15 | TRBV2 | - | TGTGCCAGCAGTGTCCTGGCGGGACTAGGGGAGACCCAGTACTTC | CASSVLAGLGETQYF
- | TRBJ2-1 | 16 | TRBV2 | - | TGTGCCAGCAGTCTGGGTCCCGCCAGGGGGGGGGATGAGCAGTTCTTC | CASSLGPARGGDEQFF
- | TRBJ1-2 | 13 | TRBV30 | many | TGTGCCTGGCCCCGGGGGGGGGACTATGGCTACACCTTC | CAWPRGGDYGYTF
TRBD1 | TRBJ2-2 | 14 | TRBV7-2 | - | TGTGCCAGCAGGGGACAGATGAACACCGGGGAGCTGTTTTTT | CASRGQMNTGELFF
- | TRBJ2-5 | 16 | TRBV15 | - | TGTGCCACCAGCAGAGATTCTGGACTGATCCCTACGGCCCAGTACTTC | CATSRDSGLIPTAQYF
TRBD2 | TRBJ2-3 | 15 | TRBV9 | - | TGTGCCAGCAACCTAGCGGGAGGGAAAACAGATACGCAGTATTTT | CASNLAGGKTDTQYF
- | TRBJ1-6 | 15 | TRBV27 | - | TGTGCCAGCAGTTTACGGGGCAGACTTGAGTCACCCCTCCACTTT | CASSLRGRLESPLHF
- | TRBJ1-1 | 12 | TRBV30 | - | TGTGCCTGGAGTTCGGGCCGCCCGTTCTATTTCTTT | CAWSSGRPFYFF
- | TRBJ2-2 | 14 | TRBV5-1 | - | TGCGCCAGTGCGGGACAGATGAACACCGGGGAGCTGTTTTTT | CASAGQMNTGELFF
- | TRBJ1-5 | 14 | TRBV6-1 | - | TGTGCCAGCAGTGAAGGCGGAATAGGCCAGCCCCAGCATTTT | CASSEGGIGQPQHF
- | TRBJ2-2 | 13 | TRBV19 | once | TGTGCCACCCGGGACACCGACACCGGGGAGCTGTTTTTT | CATRDTDTGELFF
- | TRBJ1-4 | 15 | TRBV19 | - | TGTGCCAGTAGGAAGAGGGACATCGGAAGCGAAAAACTGTTTTTT | CASRKRDIGSEKLFF
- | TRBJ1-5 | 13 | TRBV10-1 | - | TGCGCCAGCAGTGAGTCGGGCAATCAGCCCCAGCATTTT | CASSESGNQPQHF
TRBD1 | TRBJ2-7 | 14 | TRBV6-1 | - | TGTGCCAGCTTGGGGCAACAGGGGGCTTACGAGCAGTACTTC | CASLGQQGAYEQYF